This T cell receptor beta chain was recovered during a study of CD4 and CD8 cells across lung adenocarcinoma regions (dated by TCRdb to 2017 to 2018). Regarding the research as a whole: The study compared tumor centers with tumor margins to examine intratumor heterogeneity of the T cell receptor repertoire.

A word on this clonotype: Its specific antigen is unknown. No base quality information exists; no much larger clone differs at one position.

Patients with localized lung adenocarcinoma, a subtype of non-small cell lung cancer, were used as donors. Samples were obtained from the margins of localized lung adenocarcinomas. For TCR repertoire analysis, CD8+ T cells from tumor tissue were profiled separately from CD4+ T cells. Library generation was performed with PCR. The sample was run on a HiSeq X Ten. TCRdb reprocessed the public reads (quality trimming at Q25 with fastp, clone calling with MiXCR) and kept in-frame beta chains. Rows matching on CDR3 protein sequence are summarized as one entry with the most common DNA and genes. This sample holds more than 10,000 distinct CDR3 sequences; roughly 60% were observed only once. The ten top clones hold 35% to 40% of the sample. Taken from cysteine to phenylalanine, the CDR3 has 14 residues. Solely the CDR3 DNA is kept, with 42 bases framed from the first base. CDR1 is given as MNHGY and CDR2 as SAAAGT, both from the germline V gene. V is reduced by 8 bases and J by 9 bases, leaving a spacing of 21 bases between them.

This clonotype was sampled from a female donor with lung adenocarcinoma. The CD4 and CD8 labels of this study may be unreliable. The rearrangement combines TRBV6-8 with TRBJ2-3; TRBD2 is a weak D gene call, 6 bases matching. Sequencing input: CD8+ T cells from the margin of a lung tumor. The label giving this sample's cell subset or site can be read as: tumor margin region. CDR3 protein: CASSGVLIENTQYF. The DNA sequence is as follows: TGTGCCAGCTCGGGGGTGTTAATAGAAAACACGCAGTATTTT.